The clone carrying this TCR beta chain was observed a single time. The V end was cut by 3 bases, the J end by 1 base, with 14 bases between. The germline V gene has CDR1 SGDLS and CDR2 YYNGEE. The CDR3 runs 15 residues. This record comes from a study of neoadjuvant anti-PD-1 for oral cavity cancer. Noted time point: after neoadjuvant nivolumab, at surgical resection. Profiled with immunoSEQ multiplex PCR; TCRdb holds only in-frame clones, not every one. The sample has some 33,000 clones; roughly 85% are singletons. The sample in question was PBMCs, obtained after nivolumab (anti-PD-1) treatment. The TCR sequence derives from a person aged 40-85 years with oral cavity squamous cell carcinoma. The chain uses TRBV9 and TRBJ2-7, with D possibly TRBD1 on 6 matching bases. The chain's CDR3 is CASSANDRNSYEQYF. CDR3 DNA: TGTGCCAGCAGCGCAAACGACAGGAATTCCTACGAGCAGTACTTC.